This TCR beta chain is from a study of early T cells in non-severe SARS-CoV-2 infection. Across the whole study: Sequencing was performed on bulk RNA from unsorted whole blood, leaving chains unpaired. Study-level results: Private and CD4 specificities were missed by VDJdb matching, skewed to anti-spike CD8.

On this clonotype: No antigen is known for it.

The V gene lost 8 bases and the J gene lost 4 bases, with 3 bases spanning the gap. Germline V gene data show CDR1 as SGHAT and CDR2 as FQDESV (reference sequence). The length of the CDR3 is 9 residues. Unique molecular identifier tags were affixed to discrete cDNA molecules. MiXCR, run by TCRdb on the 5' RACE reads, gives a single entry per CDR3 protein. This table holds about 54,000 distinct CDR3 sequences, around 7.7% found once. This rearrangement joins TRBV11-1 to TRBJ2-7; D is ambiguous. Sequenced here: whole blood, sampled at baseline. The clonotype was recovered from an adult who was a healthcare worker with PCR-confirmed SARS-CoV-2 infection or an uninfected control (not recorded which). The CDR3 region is CASLYEQYF. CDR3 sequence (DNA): TGTGCCAGCCTATACGAGCAGTACTTC.